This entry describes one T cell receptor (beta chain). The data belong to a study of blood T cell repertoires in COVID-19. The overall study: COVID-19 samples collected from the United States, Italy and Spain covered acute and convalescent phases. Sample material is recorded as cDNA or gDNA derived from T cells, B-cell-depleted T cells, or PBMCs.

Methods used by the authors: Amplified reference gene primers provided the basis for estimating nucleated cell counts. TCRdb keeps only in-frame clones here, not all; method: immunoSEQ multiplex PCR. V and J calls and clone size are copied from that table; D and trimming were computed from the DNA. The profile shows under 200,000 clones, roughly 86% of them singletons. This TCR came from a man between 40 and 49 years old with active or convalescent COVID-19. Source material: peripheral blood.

The CDR3 nucleotides are TGTGCCAGCAGTTTTGGGGGGCGCGGGGGTGGCTACACCTTC. It specifies CASSFGGRGGGYTF. This chain uses TRBV27 with TRBJ1-2; D may be TRBD1 (6 bases). The CDR3 is 14 residues long. Germline CDR1 and CDR2: MNHEY and SMNVEV (reference sequence). Trimming took 3 bases from V and 7 from J, leaving 15 bases between them.